This T cell receptor beta chain was sequenced during a study of tumor-infiltrating lymphocytes in primary liver carcinoma. Whole-study results and caveats: Significantly larger top-250-clone fractions were found in tumors than in blood (p = 0.039).

A primer in the constant region served to generate TCR beta cDNA from approximately 460 ng of total RNA. Three-round nested multiplex PCR performed with slightly modified ARM-PCR produced the TCR beta libraries. Both of the initial two PCR rounds ran for approximately 10 cycles and employed TRBV1-TRBV30 forward primers alongside a C-beta reverse primer. TCRdb itself ran the multiplex PCR reads through MiXCR, one entry per CDR3 protein. The table records roughly 50,000 distinct CDR3 sequences, over 70% of them present only once. This CDR3 is built from 15 residues. Extraction of RNA together with DNA used about 18-31 mg of unsorted bulk tissue. Turning to this clonotype: Its antigen is currently unknown. The junction shows a germline mismatch at one end, possibly a read error.

This rearrangement joins TRBV12-3 or TRBV12-4 to TRBJ2-5, with 7 bases that match TRBD2. The clonotype was recovered from a man in his forties or fifties with primary liver carcinoma and hepatitis B virus infection. What was sequenced was liver tumor tissue from sampling region 2. This sample's subset: tumor region T2, inferior pole. CDR3 sequence reads: CASSNLGLLGETQYF. In nucleotides, the CDR3 is TGTGCTAGCAGTAACCTGGGACTATTGGGAGAGACCCAGTACTTC.